This T cell receptor beta chain was identified during a study of cytomegalovirus exposure and HLA in healthy donors. Study-wide findings and caveats: Clusters of TCRs from the first cohort tended to co-occur in the 120 or so validation repertoires (as a later analysis found).

Profiled with immunoSEQ multiplex PCR; TCRdb holds only in-frame clones, not every one. The repertoire holds about 62,000 clones, roughly 94% seen once, with about 7% in the top ten. This CDR3 comprises 14 residues. With V trimmed by 5 bases and J by 7 bases, 4 bases remained unmatched. CDR1 and CDR2 (germline): ENHRY, SYGVKD. Remarks on this clone: The antigen remains unidentified.

The genes are TRBV10-3 and TRBJ1-4; 10 nucleotides agree with TRBD1. This TCR was recovered from a woman under 30 in good health and CMV-seropositive. Sequencing was performed on PBMCs. The CDR3 region has the DNA TGTGCCATCAGTCCGGGACAGGGGCGTGAAAAACTGTTTTTT. Its translation is CAISPGQGREKLFF.